What follows are 14 T cell receptor beta chains derived from one specimen sequenced in a study of blood T cell repertoires in COVID-19. Some clones are missing from TCRdb's copy, which holds only in-frame ones; the method was immunoSEQ multiplex PCR. The table lists more than 200,000 clones, 80% to 85% of them singletons. Sequenced sample: peripheral blood. These receptors were taken from a man aged 35-49 years with acute or convalescent COVID-19.

The CDR3 region has the DNA TGTGCCAGCAGTTTATCCAGGGGAGATACCTACGAGCAGTACTTC. This encodes CASSLSRGDTYEQYF. V is TRBV27 and J is TRBJ2-7; tentatively, D is TRBD1 (6 bases). The CDR3 is 15 residues long. With 0 bases removed from V and 2 bases from J, the gap between germline ends came to 11 bases. Germline V gives CDR1 MNHEY, CDR2 SMNVEV (reference sequence).

The J gene is TRBJ1-4, the V gene TRBV29-1, with TRBD1 matching over 8 bases. With 7 bases clipped from V and 7 bases from J, the junction kept 8 bases outside the gene matches. Germline CDR1 reads SQVTM; CDR2 reads ANQGSEA. The CDR3 is 13 amino acids. The DNA for the CDR3 is TGCAGCGCGCAGGACAGGGCGGGTGAAAAACTGTTTTTT. This translates into CSAQDRAGEKLFF.

The chain has TRBV19 and TRBJ2-1, with 14 bases aligning to TRBD2. There are 20 residues in the CDR3. With V trimmed by 7 bases and J by 4 bases, 18 bases remained unmatched. The germline gives CDR1 LNHDA, CDR2 SQIVND (reference sequence). The CDR3 region is CASTLRQPGTSGRRYNEQFF. CDR3 DNA sequence: TGTGCCAGTACCCTTCGACAGCCAGGGACTAGCGGGAGAAGGTACAATGAGCAGTTCTTC.

The genes are TRBV5-6 and TRBJ2-5, with D tentatively TRBD2 (6 bases). The V and J ends lost 2 bases and 5 bases respectively, with 10 bases between them. The CDR3 has 13 residues. Per the germline V gene, CDR1 is SGHDT and CDR2 is YYEEEE. CDR3 in amino acids: CASSFLASETQYF. The CDR3 nucleotides read TGTGCCAGCAGCTTCCTAGCGTCGGAGACCCAGTACTTC.

V gene TRBV2 combines with J gene TRBJ1-6, with D unresolved. Germline V CDR1 and CDR2: SNHLY, FYNNEI. This CDR3 is 12 amino acids long. Trimming cost V 5 bases and J 8 bases, with 7 bases left between them. The CDR3 loop is CASSQSHSPLHF. The CDR3 coding sequence is TGTGCCAGCAGTCAGTCTCATTCACCCCTCCACTTT.

V gene TRBV27 combines with J gene TRBJ2-6; D unresolved. Germline V gene sequence: CDR1 MNHEY, CDR2 SMNVEV (reference sequence). V dropped 1 base and J dropped 1 base, with 5 bases sitting between them. The CDR3 loop spans 15 amino acids. The CDR3 loop reads CASSLWQSGANVLTF. The CDR3 coding sequence is TGTGCCAGCAGTTTATGGCAGTCTGGGGCCAACGTCCTGACTTTC.

V gene TRBV6-4 combines with J gene TRBJ2-5; 10 bases are shared with TRBD2. Germline lookup yields CDR1 MRHNA and CDR2 SNTAGT. The CDR3 is 11 residues long. V lost 6 bases, J lost 12 bases, and 4 bases stayed unmatched. CDR3 loop: CASSVGTSEYF. DNA of the CDR3: TGTGCCAGCAGCGTGGGGACTAGCGAGTACTTC.

The chain combines TRBV28 with TRBJ1-2; 7 positions agree with TRBD1. CDR3 length: 14 residues. V gave up 6 bases and J gave up 2 bases; unmatched junction bases: 6. Germline CDR1 reads MDHEN; CDR2 reads SYDVKM. CDR3 nucleotides: TGTGCCAGCAGGGTGACAGGGACCAACTATGGCTACACCTTC. It codes for CASRVTGTNYGYTF.

This chain uses TRBV10-3 with TRBJ1-3; weak D call: TRBD1 (5 bases). V was trimmed by 7 bases and J by 0 bases, leaving 13 bases between them. CDR1 is ENHRY, CDR2 SYGVKD, per germline. The length of the CDR3 is 15 residues. The CDR3 coding sequence is TGTGCCATCACCCAAGGGAGGGGCTCTGGAAACACCATATATTTT. This translates into CAITQGRGSGNTIYF.

V gene TRBV27 combines with J gene TRBJ2-7, with 8 positions matching TRBD2. V lost 6 bases and J lost 5; bases outside the gene matches: 12. This CDR3 region has 15 residues. Germline V gene lookup returns CDR1 MNHEY and CDR2 SMNVEV (reference sequence). CDR3 residues: CASRRMSGSLDEQYF. CDR3 sequence (DNA): TGTGCCAGCAGACGGATGAGCGGGAGTCTCGACGAGCAGTACTTC.

This clone was observed once. The rearrangement links TRBV18 to TRBJ1-3, with 9 positions matching TRBD1. V shed 5 bases, J shed 0 bases, and the junction held 5 bases outside the gene matches. The CDR3 contains 16 residues. The germline V gene has CDR1 KGHSH and CDR2 LQKENI. The CDR3 nucleotides read TGTGCCAGCTCAGCCGAGACAGGGGGCTCTGGAAACACCATATATTTT. Translated, it gives CASSAETGGSGNTIYF.

The rearrangement uses TRBV10-3 and TRBJ2-7; TRBD1 aligns across 7 bases. Germline-derived CDR1 and CDR2 are ENHRY and SYGVKD. The CDR3 loop spans 12 amino acids. After removal of 10 bases from V and 1 base from J, the junction contained 4 bases not matched to a gene. CDR3 amino acids: CATTGVSYEQYF. The CDR3 DNA reads TGTGCCACTACAGGGGTTTCCTACGAGCAGTACTTC.

The rearrangement uses TRBV11-2 and TRBJ1-3; 7 positions agree with TRBD1. The V gene's germline CDR1 is SGHAT and CDR2 FQNNGV. The ends lost 6 bases at V and 4 bases at J; junction bases unmatched: 6. CDR3 length: 14 residues. Here the CDR3 reads CASRPPGQGNTIYF. The CDR3 nucleotides read TGTGCCAGCAGGCCTCCGGGACAGGGAAACACCATATATTTT.

V usage is TRBV6-6 and J usage is TRBJ2-5; 12 nucleotides match TRBD1. Per germline, CDR1 MNHNY and CDR2 SVGAGI (reference sequence). CDR3 length: 15 residues. Trimming took 2 bases from V and 5 from J; bases not matched to a gene: 3. CDR3 nucleotide sequence: TGTGCCAGCAGTTACGGGACAGGGGGCCTGGAGACCCAGTACTTC. This encodes CASSYGTGGLETQYF.